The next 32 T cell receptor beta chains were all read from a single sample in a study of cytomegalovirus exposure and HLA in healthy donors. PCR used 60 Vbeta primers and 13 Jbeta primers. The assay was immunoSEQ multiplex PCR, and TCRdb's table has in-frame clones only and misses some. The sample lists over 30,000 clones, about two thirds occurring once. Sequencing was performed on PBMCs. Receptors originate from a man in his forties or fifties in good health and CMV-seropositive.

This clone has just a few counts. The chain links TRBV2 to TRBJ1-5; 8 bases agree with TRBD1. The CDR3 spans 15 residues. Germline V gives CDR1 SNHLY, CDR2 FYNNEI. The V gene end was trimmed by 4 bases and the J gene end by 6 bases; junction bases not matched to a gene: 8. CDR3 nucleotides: TGTGCCAGCAGTGGACAGGGGTGGGGGGGTCAGCCCCAGCATTTT. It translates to CASSGQGWGGQPQHF.

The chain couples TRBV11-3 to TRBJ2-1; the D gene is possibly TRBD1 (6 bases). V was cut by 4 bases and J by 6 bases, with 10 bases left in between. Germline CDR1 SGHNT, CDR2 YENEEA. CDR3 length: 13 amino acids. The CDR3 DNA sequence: TGTGCCAGCAGCTCCAGGGGTAGCAATGAGCAGTTCTTC. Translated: CASSSRGSNEQFF.

The CDR3 region has the DNA TGTGCCAGCCCAGGACAGGGTGGGGGTAAGGCCCAGTACTTC. It encodes CASPGQGGGKAQYF. The chain uses TRBV6-1 and TRBJ2-5; TRBD1 aligns across 8 bases. Germline V gene sequence: CDR1 MNHNS, CDR2 SASEGT. This CDR3 has 14 residues. After removal of 8 bases from V and 9 bases from J, the junction contained 14 bases not matched to a gene.

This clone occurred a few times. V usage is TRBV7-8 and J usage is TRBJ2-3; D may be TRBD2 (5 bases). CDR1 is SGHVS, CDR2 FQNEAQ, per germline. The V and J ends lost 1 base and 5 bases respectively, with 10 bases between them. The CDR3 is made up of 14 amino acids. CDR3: CASSLDGVGDTQYF. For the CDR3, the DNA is TGTGCCAGCAGCTTAGACGGGGTAGGAGATACGCAGTATTTT.

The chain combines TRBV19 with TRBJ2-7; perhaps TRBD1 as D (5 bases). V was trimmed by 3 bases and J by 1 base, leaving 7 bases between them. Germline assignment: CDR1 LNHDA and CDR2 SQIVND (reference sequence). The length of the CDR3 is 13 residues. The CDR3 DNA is TGTGCCAGTAGTATCCAGGGATCCTACGAGCAGTACTTC. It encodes CASSIQGSYEQYF.

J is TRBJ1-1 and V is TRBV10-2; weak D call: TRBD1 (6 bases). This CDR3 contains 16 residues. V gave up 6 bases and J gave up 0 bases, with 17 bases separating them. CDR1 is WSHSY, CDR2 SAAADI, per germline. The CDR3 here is CASRPTTGGLNTEAFF. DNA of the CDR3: TGCGCCAGCAGACCCACGACAGGTGGGCTGAACACTGAAGCTTTCTTT.

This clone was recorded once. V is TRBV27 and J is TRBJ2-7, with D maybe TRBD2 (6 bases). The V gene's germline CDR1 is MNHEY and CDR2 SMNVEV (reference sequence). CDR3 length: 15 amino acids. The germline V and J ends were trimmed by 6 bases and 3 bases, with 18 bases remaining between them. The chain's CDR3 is CASRRSGTLGYEQYF. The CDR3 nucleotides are TGTGCCAGCAGACGATCCGGGACTCTCGGCTACGAGCAGTACTTC.

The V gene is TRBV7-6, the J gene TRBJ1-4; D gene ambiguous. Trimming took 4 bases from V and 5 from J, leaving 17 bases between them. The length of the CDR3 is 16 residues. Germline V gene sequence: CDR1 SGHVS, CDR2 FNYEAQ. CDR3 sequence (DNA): TGTGCCAGCAGCTCGGAAGTGCAGGCTGAGAATGAAAAACTGTTTTTT. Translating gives CASSSEVQAENEKLFF.

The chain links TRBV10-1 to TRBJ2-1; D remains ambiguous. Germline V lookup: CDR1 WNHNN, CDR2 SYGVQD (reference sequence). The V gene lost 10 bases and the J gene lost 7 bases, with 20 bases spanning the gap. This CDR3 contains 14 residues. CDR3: CATTSVAELNEQFF. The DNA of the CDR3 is TGCGCCACCACGAGCGTGGCAGAGCTAAATGAGCAGTTCTTC.

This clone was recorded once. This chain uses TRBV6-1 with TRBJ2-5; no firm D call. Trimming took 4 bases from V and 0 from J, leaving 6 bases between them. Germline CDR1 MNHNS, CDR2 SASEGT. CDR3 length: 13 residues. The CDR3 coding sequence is TGTGCCAGCAGTGTCCGGGACCAAGAGACCCAGTACTTC. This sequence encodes CASSVRDQETQYF.

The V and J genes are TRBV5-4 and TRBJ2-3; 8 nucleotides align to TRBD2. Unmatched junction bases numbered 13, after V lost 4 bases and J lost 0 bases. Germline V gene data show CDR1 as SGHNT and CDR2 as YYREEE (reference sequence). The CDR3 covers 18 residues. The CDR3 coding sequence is TGTGCCAGCAGCCCGCGACCGGGGGGGGCCGGCAGCACAGATACGCAGTATTTT. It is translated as CASSPRPGGAGSTDTQYF.

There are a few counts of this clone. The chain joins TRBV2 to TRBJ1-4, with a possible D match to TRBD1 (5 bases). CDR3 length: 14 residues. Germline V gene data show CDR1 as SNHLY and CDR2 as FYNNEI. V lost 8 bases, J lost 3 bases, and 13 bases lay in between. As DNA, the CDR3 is TGTGCCAGCTGTCGACAGTTCCCTAATGAAAAACTGTTTTTT. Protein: CASCRQFPNEKLFF. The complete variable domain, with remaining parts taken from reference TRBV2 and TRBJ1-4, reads EPEVTQTPSHQVTQMGQEVILRCVPISNHLYFYWYRQILGQKVEFLVSFYNNEISEKSEIFDDQFSVERPDGSNFTLKIRSTKLEDSAMYFCASCRQFPNEKLFFGSGTQLSVL.

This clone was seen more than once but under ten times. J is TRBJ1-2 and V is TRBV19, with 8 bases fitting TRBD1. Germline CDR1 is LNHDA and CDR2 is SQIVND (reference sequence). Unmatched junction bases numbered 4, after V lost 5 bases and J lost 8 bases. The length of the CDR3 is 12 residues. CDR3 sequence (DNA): TGTGCCAGTAGTGCGGACAGGGCAGGCTACACCTTC. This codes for CASSADRAGYTF.

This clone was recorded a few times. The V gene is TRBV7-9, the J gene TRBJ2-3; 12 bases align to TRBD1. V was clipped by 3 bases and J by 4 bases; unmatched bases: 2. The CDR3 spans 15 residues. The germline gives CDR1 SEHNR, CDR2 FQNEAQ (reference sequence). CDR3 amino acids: CASSFGTGGPDTQYF. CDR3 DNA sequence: TGTGCCAGCAGCTTTGGGACAGGGGGCCCAGATACGCAGTATTTT. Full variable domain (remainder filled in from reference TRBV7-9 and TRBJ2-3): DTGVSQNPRHKITKRGQNVTFRCDPISEHNRLYWYRQTLGQGPEFLTYFQNEAQLEKSRLLSDRFSAERPKGSFSTLEIQRTEQGDSAMYLCASSFGTGGPDTQYFGPGTRLTVL.

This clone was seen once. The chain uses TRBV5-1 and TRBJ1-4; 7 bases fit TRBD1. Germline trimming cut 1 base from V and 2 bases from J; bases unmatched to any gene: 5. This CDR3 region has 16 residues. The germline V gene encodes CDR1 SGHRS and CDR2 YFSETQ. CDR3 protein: CASSLSLQGTNEKLFF. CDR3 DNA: TGCGCCAGCAGCTTGTCTCTACAGGGGACTAATGAAAAACTGTTTTTT.

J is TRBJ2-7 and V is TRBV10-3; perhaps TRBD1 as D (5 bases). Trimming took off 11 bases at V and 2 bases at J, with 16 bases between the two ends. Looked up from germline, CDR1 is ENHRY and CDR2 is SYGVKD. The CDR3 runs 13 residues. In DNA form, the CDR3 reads TGTGCCGCAACAGACAGTACCACCTACGAGCAGTACTTC. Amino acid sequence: CAATDSTTYEQYF.

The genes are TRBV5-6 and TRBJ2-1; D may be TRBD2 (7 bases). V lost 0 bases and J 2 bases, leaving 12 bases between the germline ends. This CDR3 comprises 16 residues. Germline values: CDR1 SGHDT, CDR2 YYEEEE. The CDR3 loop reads CASSLERGGAYNEQFF. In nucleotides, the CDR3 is TGTGCCAGCAGCTTGGAAAGGGGGGGAGCCTACAATGAGCAGTTCTTC. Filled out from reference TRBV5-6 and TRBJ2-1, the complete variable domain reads DAGVTQSPTHLIKTRGQQVTLRCSPKSGHDTVSWYQQALGQGPQFIFQYYEEEERQRGNFPDRFSGHQFPNYSSELNVNALLLGDSALYLCASSLERGGAYNEQFFGPGTRLTVL.

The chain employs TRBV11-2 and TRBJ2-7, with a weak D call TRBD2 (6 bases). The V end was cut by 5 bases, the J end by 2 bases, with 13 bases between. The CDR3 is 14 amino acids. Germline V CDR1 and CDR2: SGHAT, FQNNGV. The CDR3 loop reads CASSRERGTYEQYF. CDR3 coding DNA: TGTGCCAGCAGCCGCGAGCGCGGGACCTACGAGCAGTACTTC.

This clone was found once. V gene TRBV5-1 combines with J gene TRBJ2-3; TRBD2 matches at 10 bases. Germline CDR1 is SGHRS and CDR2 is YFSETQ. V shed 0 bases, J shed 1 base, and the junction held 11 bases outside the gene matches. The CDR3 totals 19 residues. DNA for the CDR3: TGCGCCAGCAGCTTGGAGCTAGCGGGGGCCCCCTCCCGCACAGATACGCAGTATTTT. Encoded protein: CASSLELAGAPSRTDTQYF.

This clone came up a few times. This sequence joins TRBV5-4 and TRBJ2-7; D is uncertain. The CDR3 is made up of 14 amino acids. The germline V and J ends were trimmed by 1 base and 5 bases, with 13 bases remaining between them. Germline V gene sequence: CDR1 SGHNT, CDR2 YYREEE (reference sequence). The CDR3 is CASSLPSQRNEQYF. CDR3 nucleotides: TGTGCCAGCAGCTTGCCCTCCCAGAGGAACGAGCAGTACTTC.

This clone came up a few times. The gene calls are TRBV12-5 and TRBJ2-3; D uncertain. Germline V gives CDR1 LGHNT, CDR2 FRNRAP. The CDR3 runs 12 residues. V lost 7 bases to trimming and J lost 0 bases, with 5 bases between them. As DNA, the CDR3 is TGTGCTAGTGCCCCAAGCACAGATACGCAGTATTTT. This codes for CASAPSTDTQYF.

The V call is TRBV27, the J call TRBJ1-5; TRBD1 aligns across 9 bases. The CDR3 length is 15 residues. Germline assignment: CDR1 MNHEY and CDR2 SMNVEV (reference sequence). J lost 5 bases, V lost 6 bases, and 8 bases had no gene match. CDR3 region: CASSPGTGSYQPQHF. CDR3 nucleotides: TGTGCCAGCAGCCCCGGGACAGGGTCTTATCAGCCCCAGCATTTT.

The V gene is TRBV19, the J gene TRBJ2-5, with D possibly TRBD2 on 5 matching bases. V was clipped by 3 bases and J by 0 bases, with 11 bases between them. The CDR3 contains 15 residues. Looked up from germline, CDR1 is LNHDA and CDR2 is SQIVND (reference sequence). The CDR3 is CASSMGERYQETQYF. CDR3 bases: TGTGCCAGTAGTATGGGAGAGCGATACCAAGAGACCCAGTACTTC. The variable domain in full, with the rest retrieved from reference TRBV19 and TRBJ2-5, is DGGITQSPKYLFRKEGQNVTLSCEQNLNHDAMYWYRQDPGQGLRLIYYSQIVNDFQKGDIAEGYSVSREKKESFPLTVTSAQKNPTAFYLCASSMGERYQETQYFGPGTRLLVL.

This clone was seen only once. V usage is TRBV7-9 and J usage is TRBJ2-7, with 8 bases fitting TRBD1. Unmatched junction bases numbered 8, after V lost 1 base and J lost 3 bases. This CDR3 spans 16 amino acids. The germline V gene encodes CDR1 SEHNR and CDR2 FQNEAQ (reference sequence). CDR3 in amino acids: CASSLGGIGQGYEQYF. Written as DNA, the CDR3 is TGTGCCAGCAGCTTAGGAGGAATAGGACAGGGCTACGAGCAGTACTTC.

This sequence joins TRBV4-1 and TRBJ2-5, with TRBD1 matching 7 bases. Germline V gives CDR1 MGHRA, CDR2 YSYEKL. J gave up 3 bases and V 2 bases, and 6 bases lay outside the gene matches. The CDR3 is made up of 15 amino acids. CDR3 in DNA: TGCGCCAGCAGCCAATGGCCGGGACAGAAAGAGACCCAGTACTTC. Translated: CASSQWPGQKETQYF.

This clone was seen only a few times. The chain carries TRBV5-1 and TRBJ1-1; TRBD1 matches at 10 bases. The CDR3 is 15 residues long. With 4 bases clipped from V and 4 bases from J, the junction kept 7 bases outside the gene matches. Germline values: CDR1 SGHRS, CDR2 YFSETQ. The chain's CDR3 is CASSPETGGRTEAFF. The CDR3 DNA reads TGCGCCAGCAGCCCAGAGACAGGGGGCCGCACTGAAGCTTTCTTT.

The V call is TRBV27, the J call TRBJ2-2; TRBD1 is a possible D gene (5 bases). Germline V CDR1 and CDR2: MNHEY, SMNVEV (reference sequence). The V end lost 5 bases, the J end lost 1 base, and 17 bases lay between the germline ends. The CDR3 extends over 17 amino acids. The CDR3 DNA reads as TGTGCCAGCAGTGTAGCATACTCTACAGGGAACACCGGGGAGCTGTTTTTT. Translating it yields CASSVAYSTGNTGELFF.

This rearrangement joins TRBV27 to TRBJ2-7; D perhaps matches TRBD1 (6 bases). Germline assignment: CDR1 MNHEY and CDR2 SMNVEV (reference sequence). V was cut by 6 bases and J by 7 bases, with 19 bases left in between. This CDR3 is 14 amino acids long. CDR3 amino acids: CASSLVGQPWEQYF. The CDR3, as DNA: TGTGCCAGCAGCTTAGTAGGACAGCCCTGGGAGCAGTACTTC.

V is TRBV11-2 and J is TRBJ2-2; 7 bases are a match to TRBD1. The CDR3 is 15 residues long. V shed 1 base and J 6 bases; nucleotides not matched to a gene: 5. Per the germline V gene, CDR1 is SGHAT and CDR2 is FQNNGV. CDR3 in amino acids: CASSLGQGVPGELFF. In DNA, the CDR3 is TGTGCCAGCAGCTTAGGACAGGGAGTGCCCGGGGAGCTGTTTTTT.

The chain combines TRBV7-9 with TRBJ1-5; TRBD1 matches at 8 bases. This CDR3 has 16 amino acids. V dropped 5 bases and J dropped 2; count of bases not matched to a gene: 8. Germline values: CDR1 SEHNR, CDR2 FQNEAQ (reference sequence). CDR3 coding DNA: TGTGCCAGCAGCCCTACAGGGGGAGAGGGCAATCAGCCCCAGCATTTT. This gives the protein CASSPTGGEGNQPQHF.

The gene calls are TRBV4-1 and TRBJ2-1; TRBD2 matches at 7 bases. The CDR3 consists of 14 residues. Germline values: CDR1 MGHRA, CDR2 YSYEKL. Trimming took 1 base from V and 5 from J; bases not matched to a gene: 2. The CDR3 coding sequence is TGCGCCAGCAGCCAAGCGCTAGCGGACAATGAGCAGTTCTTC. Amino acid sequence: CASSQALADNEQFF.

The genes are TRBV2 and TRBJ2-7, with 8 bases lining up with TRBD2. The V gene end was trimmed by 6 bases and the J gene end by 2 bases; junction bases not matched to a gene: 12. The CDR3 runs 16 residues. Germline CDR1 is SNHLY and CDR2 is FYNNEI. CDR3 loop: CASREPGGVGAYEQYF. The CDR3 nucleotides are TGTGCCAGCAGGGAACCGGGGGGGGTGGGAGCCTACGAGCAGTACTTC.